Each of the 25 T cell receptor beta chains below was sequenced from the same sample in a study of blood T cell repertoires in COVID-19. Using immunoSEQ multiplex PCR, the repertoire was profiled, and TCRdb retains in-frame clones only, with some absent. The sample yields about 77,000 clones, approximately 76% seen once. The sequencing input was peripheral blood. These receptors were taken from a man between 65 and 85 years old with active or convalescent COVID-19.

The chain links TRBV4-1 to TRBJ2-2; the match to TRBD2 covers 9 bases. The V segment lost 0 bases and the J segment 12 bases; nucleotides outside the gene matches: 5. From germline, CDR1 is MGHRA and CDR2 YSYEKL. This CDR3 comprises 14 residues. DNA of the CDR3: TGCGCCAGCAGCCAAGAATCTAGCGGGGAGAAGCTGTTTTTT. Its translation: CASSQESSGEKLFF.

The chain employs TRBV3-1 (or the pseudogene TRBV3-2) and TRBJ2-5; TRBD1 aligns across 7 bases. This CDR3 is built from 15 residues. Germline CDR1 reads LGHDT; CDR2 reads YNNKEL (reference sequence). Losses at the gene ends were 3 bases for V and 2 bases for J; bases not matched to a gene: 6. CDR3: CASSQIRTGQETQYF. CDR3 sequence (DNA): TGTGCCAGCAGCCAGATAAGGACAGGACAAGAGACCCAGTACTTC.

This clone showed up just a few times. The chain couples TRBV27 to TRBJ2-2; 8 nucleotides agree with TRBD2. Trimming took 1 base from V and 1 from J; bases not matched to a gene: 2. Germline V gene lookup returns CDR1 MNHEY and CDR2 SMNVEV (reference sequence). This CDR3 spans 16 amino acids. The CDR3 sequence is CASSLYGGVNTGELFF. The CDR3 coding sequence is TGTGCCAGCAGTTTATACGGGGGGGTGAACACCGGGGAGCTGTTTTTT.

The gene calls are TRBV6-5 and TRBJ1-3, with D unresolved. The CDR3 is made up of 13 amino acids. The V end was cut by 5 bases, the J end by 1 base, with 6 bases between. Germline CDR1 reads MNHEY; CDR2 reads SVGAGI. The CDR3 sequence: CASSLYSGNTIYF. CDR3 nucleotide sequence: TGTGCCAGCAGTCTCTATTCTGGAAACACCATATATTTT.

The J gene is TRBJ2-3, the V gene TRBV4-1; 8 bases align to TRBD2. This CDR3 is 18 amino acids long. Germline V CDR1 and CDR2: MGHRA, YSYEKL. V shed 0 bases and J 2 bases; nucleotides not matched to a gene: 10. Here the CDR3 DNA reads TGCGCCAGCAGCCAAGATGATCTAGCGGGCGGCTACACAGATACGCAGTATTTT. Translating gives CASSQDDLAGGYTDTQYF.

The chain joins TRBV7-2 to TRBJ1-6, with D hard to call. Trimming pared 3 bases from V and 6 bases from J, leaving 9 bases between. The CDR3 runs to 14 residues. Germline V CDR1 and CDR2: SGHTA, FQGNSA. The CDR3 nucleotides are TGTGCCAGCAGCTTTAGAGCGATTAATTCACCCCTCCACTTT. Protein sequence: CASSFRAINSPLHF.

V gene TRBV19 combines with J gene TRBJ1-2; D unresolved. Germline assignment: CDR1 LNHDA and CDR2 SQIVND (reference sequence). Trimming cost V 5 bases and J 4 bases, with 20 bases left between them. This CDR3 is 16 amino acids long. CDR3 protein: CASSPGRRRGVYGYTF. The CDR3 DNA follows: TGTGCCAGTAGTCCCGGCAGACGACGCGGAGTCTATGGCTACACCTTC.

This clone appeared a few times. This sequence joins TRBV6-5 and TRBJ2-6; D is undetermined. Germline V lookup: CDR1 MNHEY, CDR2 SVGAGI. Between the trimmed V and J ends, which lost 8 bases and 3 bases, there was a span of 8 bases. This CDR3 has 13 residues. The CDR3 DNA sequence: TGTGCCAGCTTTAGGAGTGGGGCCAACGTCCTGACTTTC. This encodes CASFRSGANVLTF.

V usage is TRBV3-1 (or the pseudogene TRBV3-2) and J usage is TRBJ2-5, with D uncertain. Per the germline V gene, CDR1 is LGHDT and CDR2 is YNNKEL (reference sequence). Trimming cost V 0 bases and J 7 bases, with 6 bases left between them. The CDR3 sequence is 12 residues long. CDR3 bases: TGTGCCAGCAGCCAAGACCCAGGGACCCAGTACTTC. It codes for CASSQDPGTQYF.

The chain combines TRBV2 with TRBJ1-1, with D unresolved. Germline V gene lookup returns CDR1 SNHLY and CDR2 FYNNEI. V was trimmed by 5 bases and J by 8 bases, leaving 12 bases between them. The CDR3 spans 12 residues. Here the CDR3 reads CASSSGDSEAFF. In DNA form, the CDR3 reads TGTGCCAGCAGTTCCGGGGATTCGGAAGCTTTCTTT.

This clone was seen only once. The chain couples TRBV2 to TRBJ2-5; a possible D gene is TRBD2 (7 bases). CDR3 length: 15 residues. Trimming took 4 bases from V and 5 from J, leaving 17 bases between them. Per germline, CDR1 SNHLY and CDR2 FYNNEI. The CDR3 protein is CASSGRGGARETQYF. CDR3 coding DNA: TGTGCCAGCAGTGGACGCGGGGGCGCCAGGGAGACCCAGTACTTC. Full variable domain (outside the CDR3, taken from reference TRBV2 and TRBJ2-5): EPEVTQTPSHQVTQMGQEVILRCVPISNHLYFYWYRQILGQKVEFLVSFYNNEISEKSEIFDDQFSVERPDGSNFTLKIRSTKLEDSAMYFCASSGRGGARETQYFGPGTRLLVL.

This rearrangement joins TRBV7-6 to TRBJ2-2; perhaps TRBD1 as D (6 bases). Trimming took off 5 bases at V and 3 bases at J, with 13 bases between the two ends. Per germline, CDR1 SGHVS and CDR2 FNYEAQ. The length of the CDR3 is 15 residues. CDR3 nucleotides: TGTGCCAGCAGCCCGAGGACAGTACACACCGGGGAGCTGTTTTTT. Residues: CASSPRTVHTGELFF.

The CDR3 protein is CASSISGGLFSGANVLTF. In DNA form, the CDR3 reads TGTGCCAGTAGTATAAGCGGGGGGCTCTTCTCTGGGGCCAACGTCCTGACTTTC. The chain joins TRBV19 to TRBJ2-6; TRBD2 matches at 9 bases. The CDR3 is 18 residues long. Germline lookup yields CDR1 LNHDA and CDR2 SQIVND (reference sequence). V was pared by 2 bases and J by 0 bases, with 5 bases of the junction left unmatched.

The J gene is TRBJ1-5, the V gene TRBV28; no reliable D call. The CDR3 is 12 amino acids. The germline V gene encodes CDR1 MDHEN and CDR2 SYDVKM. V lost 6 bases and J lost 10, with 13 bases in between. The DNA for the CDR3 is TGTGCCAGCAGCTCATCGGAGGTTCCCCAGCATTTT. It codes for CASSSSEVPQHF.

The V call is TRBV30, the J call TRBJ1-3; D gene unclear. The CDR3 has 13 residues. Per germline, CDR1 GTSNPN and CDR2 SVGIG (reference sequence). V lost 3 bases to trimming and J lost 7 bases, with 13 bases between them. CDR3 bases: TGTGCCTGGAGGAATGATCCGGGGAACACCATATATTTT. This codes for CAWRNDPGNTIYF.

The CDR3 sequence: CASSQEGGTDTQYF. The CDR3 nucleotides are TGTGCCAGCAGCCAAGAAGGAGGGACGGATACGCAGTATTTT. The genes are TRBV3-1 (or the pseudogene TRBV3-2) and TRBJ2-3, with D perhaps matching TRBD2 (6 bases). Germline CDR1 reads LGHDT; CDR2 reads YNNKEL (reference sequence). With 0 bases removed from V and 6 bases from J, the gap between germline ends came to 10 bases. The CDR3 length is 14 residues.

J is TRBJ2-3 and V is TRBV9; TRBD2 matches at 7 bases. The CDR3 runs to 14 residues. The trim removed 0 bases at V and 6 bases at J, leaving 4 bases unmatched. Looked up from germline, CDR1 is SGDLS and CDR2 is YYNGEE. The CDR3 region has the DNA TGTGCCAGCAGCGTAGGACTAGCTGGTGATACGCAGTATTTT. It translates to CASSVGLAGDTQYF.

This chain joins TRBV30 and TRBJ1-4; 7 nucleotides agree with TRBD1. The ends lost 2 bases at V and 0 bases at J; junction bases unmatched: 6. The length of the CDR3 is 16 residues. CDR1 is GTSNPN and CDR2 is SVGIG in the germline V gene (reference sequence). The CDR3 is CAWSSPQGATNEKLFF. The CDR3, as DNA: TGTGCCTGGAGTTCCCCGCAGGGGGCAACTAATGAAAAACTGTTTTTT.

The rearrangement uses TRBV19 and TRBJ2-2; TRBD2 is a possible D gene (6 bases). The CDR3 has 15 amino acids. Trimming pared 5 bases from V and 0 bases from J, leaving 10 bases between. The germline CDR1 and CDR2 sequences are LNHDA and SQIVND (reference sequence). The CDR3 protein is CASSLERANTGELFF. Written as DNA, the CDR3 is TGTGCCAGTAGTCTCGAGCGGGCGAACACCGGGGAGCTGTTTTTT.

CDR3 in amino acids: CASSLRQGYNEQFF. CDR3 DNA sequence: TGTGCCAGCAGTTTAAGACAGGGGTACAATGAGCAGTTCTTC. The chain is built from TRBV28 and TRBJ2-1; TRBD1 matches at 8 bases. V shed 2 bases and J 4 bases; nucleotides not matched to a gene: 1. CDR1 and CDR2 from the germline V gene are MDHEN and SYDVKM. This CDR3 region has 14 residues.

The chain combines TRBV28 with TRBJ1-1; no reliable D call. The CDR3 is 14 amino acids. CDR1 MDHEN and CDR2 SYDVKM come from the germline V gene. The germline V and J ends were trimmed by 3 bases and 2 bases, with 10 bases remaining between them. Here the CDR3 reads CASSFAGINTEAFF. CDR3 sequence (DNA): TGTGCCAGCAGTTTTGCGGGGATTAACACTGAAGCTTTCTTT.

This rearrangement joins TRBV19 to TRBJ1-6, with TRBD1 as a possible D gene (6 bases). Germline V gene data show CDR1 as LNHDA and CDR2 as SQIVND (reference sequence). The CDR3 is 16 amino acids. The V end was cut by 5 bases, the J end by 11 bases, with 22 bases between. The CDR3 here is CASSPRGRPREAPLHF. In nucleotides, the CDR3 is TGTGCCAGTAGTCCCAGGGGCCGCCCGCGAGAGGCACCCCTCCACTTT.

The chain links TRBV19 to TRBJ1-3; tentatively, D is TRBD1 (6 bases). CDR1 LNHDA and CDR2 SQIVND come from the germline V gene (reference sequence). The V gene lost 5 bases and the J gene lost 6 bases, with 17 bases spanning the gap. This CDR3 spans 15 amino acids. The DNA for the CDR3 is TGTGCCAGTAGTCGAGGGACACTAACTCCAAACACCATATATTTT. It translates to CASSRGTLTPNTIYF.

This clone was detected only a few times. This sequence joins TRBV5-1 and TRBJ1-3; D is unclear. The germline V and J ends were trimmed by 4 bases and 0 bases, with 11 bases remaining between them. The CDR3 length is 15 residues. CDR1 and CDR2 (germline): SGHRS, YFSETQ. CDR3 coding DNA: TGCGCCAGCAGCGCTGACTCGAACTCTGGAAACACCATATATTTT. It codes for CASSADSNSGNTIYF.

The V gene is TRBV6-4, the J gene TRBJ2-6; D may be TRBD1 (6 bases). V lost 3 bases, J lost 2 bases, and 17 bases lay in between. The germline CDR1 and CDR2 sequences are MRHNA and SNTAGT. The CDR3 runs 18 residues. The CDR3 DNA reads as TGTGCCAGCAGTGAACAGGGTGCGGTGTTTGCTGGGGCCAACGTCCTGACTTTC. It yields the protein CASSEQGAVFAGANVLTF.